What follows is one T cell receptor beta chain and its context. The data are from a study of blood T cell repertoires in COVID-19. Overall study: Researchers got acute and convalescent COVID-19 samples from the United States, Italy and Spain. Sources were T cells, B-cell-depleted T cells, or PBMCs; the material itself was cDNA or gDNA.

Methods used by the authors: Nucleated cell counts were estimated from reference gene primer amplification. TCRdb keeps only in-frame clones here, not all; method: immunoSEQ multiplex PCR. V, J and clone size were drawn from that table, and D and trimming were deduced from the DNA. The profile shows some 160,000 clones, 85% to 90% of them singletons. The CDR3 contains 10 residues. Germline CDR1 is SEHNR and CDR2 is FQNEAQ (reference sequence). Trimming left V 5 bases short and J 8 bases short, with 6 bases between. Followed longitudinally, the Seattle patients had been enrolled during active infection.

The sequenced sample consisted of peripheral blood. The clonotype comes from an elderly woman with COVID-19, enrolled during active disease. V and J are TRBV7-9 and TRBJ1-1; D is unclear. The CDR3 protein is CASSHEEAFF. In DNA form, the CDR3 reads TGTGCCAGCAGCCACGAGGAAGCTTTCTTT.